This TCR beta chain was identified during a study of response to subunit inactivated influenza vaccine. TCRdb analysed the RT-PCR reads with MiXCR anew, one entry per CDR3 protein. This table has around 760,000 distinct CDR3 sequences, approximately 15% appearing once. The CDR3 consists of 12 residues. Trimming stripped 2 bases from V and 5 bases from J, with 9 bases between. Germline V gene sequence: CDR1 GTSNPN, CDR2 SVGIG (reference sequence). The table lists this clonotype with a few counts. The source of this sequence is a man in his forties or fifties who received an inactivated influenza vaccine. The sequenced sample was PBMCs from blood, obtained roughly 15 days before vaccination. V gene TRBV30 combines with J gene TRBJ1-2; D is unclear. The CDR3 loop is CAWSNPGYGYTF. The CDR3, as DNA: TGTGCCTGGAGTAATCCGGGTTATGGCTACACCTTC.